This entry describes one TCR beta chain. The data derive from a study of blood T cell repertoires in COVID-19. The wider study: T cells, B-cell-depleted T cells, or PBMCs provided the cDNA or gDNA that served as material.

Followed over time, Seattle patients had been enrolled while infection was active. The CDR3 loop spans 16 amino acids. V shed 3 bases, J shed 4 bases, and the junction held 9 bases outside the gene matches. The germline V gene has CDR1 SEHNR and CDR2 FQNEAQ (reference sequence). Here immunoSEQ multiplex PCR was the method, and the copy in TCRdb shows in-frame clones only, minus some. The sample contains under 550,000 clones, 70% to 90% of which appear only once. This rearrangement joins TRBV7-9 to TRBJ1-2, with 9 bases aligning to TRBD1. The material sequenced was peripheral blood. The TCR sequence derives from a man between 18 and 29 years old with COVID-19, enrolled during active disease. DNA for the CDR3: TGTGCCAGCAGCTTGGGACAGGGTGGTATCAGCTATGGCTACACCTTC. Its protein is CASSLGQGGISYGYTF.